This T cell receptor beta chain stems from a study of blood T cell repertoires in COVID-19. Libraries were prepared by immunoSEQ multiplex PCR; TCRdb keeps only in-frame clonotypes and omits some of them. The sample yields 100,000 to 150,000 clones, about 86% seen once. Germline V CDR1 and CDR2: MNHNY, SVGAGI (reference sequence). The CDR3 has 12 residues. The TCR was taken from a woman in her forties or fifties with acute or convalescent COVID-19. The sample consisted of peripheral blood. The chain joins TRBV6-6 to TRBJ2-7; 8 bases map to TRBD1. The CDR3 spells CGTWDRFYEQYF. DNA for the CDR3: TGTGGGACCTGGGACAGGTTCTACGAGCAGTACTTC.